The clone carrying this T cell receptor (beta chain) was seen a single time. As yet, its antigen is unknown. V was pared by 8 bases and J by 5 bases, with 15 bases of the junction left unmatched. The CDR3 is made up of 15 amino acids. Germline V gene lookup returns CDR1 SGHRS and CDR2 YFSETQ. Clones were sequenced by immunoSEQ multiplex PCR, and TCRdb holds only the in-frame ones, with some missing. The sample consists of more than 40,000 clones, 80% to 90% of them appearing once. This entry comes from a study of OX40 agonist ivuxolimab in advanced cancers. Overall study results and limits: Fewer expanded clones were found on average in CD4+ than in CD8+ T cells.

Sequenced here: CD4+ or CD8+ T cells sorted from blood, sampled in a trial of the OX40 agonist ivuxolimab. The receptor was derived from an adult with an advanced solid tumor such as melanoma, head and neck, liver or kidney cancer. The gene calls are TRBV5-1 and TRBJ2-5, with 7 bases aligning to TRBD1. CDR3 sequence reads: CARGDRGQLEETQYF. CDR3 DNA: TGCGCCAGGGGGGACCGGGGACAGTTGGAGGAGACCCAGTACTTC.